The 6 T cell receptor beta chains in this list originate from one sample, sequenced in a study of CD8 T cells in Susac syndrome. When the RNA was reverse transcribed, random hexamers were used with an input of 0.5 to 1 ug. TCRdb processed the immunoSEQ multiplex PCR reads anew with MiXCR; each CDR3 protein has one entry. The sample records approximately 210,000 distinct CDR3 sequences, about 94% being singletons. Material: CD4+ T cells from PBMCs. These receptors were taken from a human donor with Susac syndrome.

The chain carries TRBV19 and TRBJ1-2; tentatively, D is TRBD1 (6 bases). CDR1 and CDR2 (germline): LNHDA, SQIVND (reference sequence). There are 13 residues in the CDR3. V lost 5 bases and J lost 8, with 15 bases in between. The CDR3 here is CASSHRVPYGYTF. The CDR3 DNA sequence: TGTGCCAGTAGTCACAGGGTACCGTACGGCTACACCTTC.

The chain uses TRBV7-2 and TRBJ2-7, with 13 positions matching TRBD2. Germline lookup yields CDR1 SGHTA and CDR2 FQGNSA. V shed 1 base and J 5 bases; nucleotides not matched to a gene: 2. This CDR3 region has 15 residues. The CDR3, as DNA: TGTGCCAGCAGCTTAGAGACTAGCGGGGGGCACGAGCAGTACTTC. Translated: CASSLETSGGHEQYF.

The V gene is TRBV5-4, the J gene TRBJ2-5; 8 nucleotides match TRBD2. Germline values: CDR1 SGHNT, CDR2 YYREEE (reference sequence). Trimming removed 1 base from V and 5 bases from J; junction bases left unmatched: 7. The CDR3 length is 15 residues. The CDR3 region is CASSLPGTRGETQYF. As DNA, the CDR3 is TGTGCCAGCAGCTTGCCTGGGACTAGGGGGGAGACCCAGTACTTC.

DNA for the CDR3: TGTGCCAGTCGGACAGGCCACCTCCAAGAGACCCAGTACTTC. It translates to CASRTGHLQETQYF. V usage is TRBV19 and J usage is TRBJ2-5; 7 bases line up with TRBD1. The ends lost 8 bases at V and 1 base at J; junction bases unmatched: 7. Germline V gene sequence: CDR1 LNHDA, CDR2 SQIVND (reference sequence). CDR3 length: 14 residues.

V is TRBV30 and J is TRBJ1-3, with D unresolved. With 3 bases removed from V and 0 bases from J, the gap between germline ends came to 12 bases. The CDR3 runs 15 residues. Germline assignment: CDR1 GTSNPN and CDR2 SVGIG (reference sequence). CDR3 amino acids: CAWRMGLSSGNTIYF. The CDR3 nucleotides are TGTGCCTGGAGAATGGGCTTAAGCTCTGGAAACACCATATATTTT.

The genes are TRBV5-4 and TRBJ2-7, with 7 bases matching TRBD1. There are 16 residues in the CDR3. Trimming at V came to 2 bases and at J to 5 bases, leaving 13 bases not matched to a gene. CDR1 SGHNT and CDR2 YYREEE come from the germline V gene (reference sequence). The CDR3 DNA is TGTGCCAGCAGCTTTGGAAGGGGGCCGGGTTGGGACGAGCAGTACTTC. As protein: CASSFGRGPGWDEQYF.